The clone carrying this T cell receptor (beta chain) was observed a handful of times. In the original workflow: Cell counts per sample came from amplifying reference gene primers. Assay used: immunoSEQ multiplex PCR; TCRdb lists only in-frame clones, some missing. The DNA was the basis for D and trimming; V, J and clone size are from that table. Of about 210,000 clones listed, 84% are singletons. The sample comes from a study of blood T cell repertoires in COVID-19. As for the study in general: The analysed material was cDNA or gDNA that came from T cells, B-cell-depleted T cells, or PBMCs.

The germline gives CDR1 MNHEY, CDR2 SVGEGT. The CDR3 runs 19 residues. The J segment lost 0 bases and the V segment lost 5 bases, leaving 9 bases of the junction unmatched. Input material: peripheral blood. This TCR derives from a man in his forties or fifties who had recovered from COVID-19. The gene calls are TRBV6-2 or TRBV6-3 and TRBJ2-1; 14 nucleotides match TRBD2. CDR3 region: CASSPPGLAGVSSYNEQFF. Here the CDR3 DNA reads TGTGCCAGCAGTCCCCCGGGACTAGCGGGGGTGAGCTCCTACAATGAGCAGTTCTTC.